This TCR beta chain was observed in a study of T cell responses to AZD1222 COVID-19 vaccine. Libraries were prepared by immunoSEQ multiplex PCR; TCRdb keeps only in-frame clonotypes and omits some of them. Of roughly 100,000 clones detected, 84% appear once; the ten largest clones hold over 15%. Trimming removed 3 bases from V and 8 bases from J, with 7 bases in between. There are 11 residues in the CDR3. Germline values: CDR1 DFQATT, CDR2 SNEGSKA (reference sequence). This clone was found a few times. The V call is TRBV20-1, the J call TRBJ1-4; D not resolved. This material consisted of peripheral blood, taken on day 0 of AZD1222 vaccination. The receptor comes from an adult in good health. CDR3 coding DNA: TGCAGTGCTAGTGGTGGGGAAAAACTGTTTTTT. It is translated as CSASGGEKLFF.